This is a list of T cell receptor beta chains from one sample in a study of cytomegalovirus exposure and HLA in healthy donors. TCRdb's copy holds only in-frame clones and misses some; the assay was immunoSEQ multiplex PCR. The repertoire includes about 240,000 clones, around 87% of them detected once, and 1.2% sits in the top ten. The source material was PBMCs. Receptor source: a woman aged 25 to 39 in good health and CMV-seropositive. Both conserved end residues are part of each CDR3. Fields, in order: J gene, clone size, V gene, D gene, CDR3 DNA, CDR3 protein. D genes are given only for firm matches. Expanded clones are given a class, and other clones once, few, many or no size at all.

TRBJ2-5	NA	TRBV28	NA	TGTGCCAGCAGTCCCCGGGGTCTGGGAGACCAAGAGACCCAGTACTTC	CASSPRGLGDQETQYF
TRBJ2-7	NA	TRBV4-1	NA	TGCGCCAGCAGCCAAGAGGGAGGAGGGGGCGCATCCTACGAGCAGTACTTC	CASSQEGGGGASYEQYF
TRBJ1-3	NA	TRBV19	TRBD1	TGTGCCAGTAGTAGCGCGACAGGGTGGGGAAACACCATATATTTT	CASSSATGWGNTIYF
TRBJ2-1	NA	TRBV6-6	NA	TGTGCCAGCAGTTTCCCCAGGGATGAGCAGTTCTTC	CASSFPRDEQFF
TRBJ2-1	NA	TRBV9	TRBD2	TGTGCCAGCAGCCCCCCGTCCGTGGGGGGACTAGCCTACAATGAGCAGTTCTTC	CASSPPSVGGLAYNEQFF
TRBJ1-1	NA	TRBV7-2	TRBD1	TGTGCCAGCAGCCTAGGGCGGGACAGGCGTATGAACACTGAAGCTTTCTTT	CASSLGRDRRMNTEAFF
TRBJ2-7	NA	TRBV11-2	TRBD1	TGTGCCAGCAGCTCCATGACAGGGAAACGGGAGCAGTACTTC	CASSSMTGKREQYF
TRBJ2-2	NA	TRBV5-1	NA	TGCGCCAGCAGCTTGGATCGCTTTCGGGGCACCGGGGAGCTGTTTTTT	CASSLDRFRGTGELFF
TRBJ2-2	NA	TRBV28	TRBD2	TGTGCCAGTGGACTAGCGGACTACACCGGGGAGCTGTTTTTT	CASGLADYTGELFF
TRBJ1-1	NA	TRBV6-5	NA	TGTGCCAGCAGTTACTATTTCCAGGGGATGAACACTGAAGCTTTCTTT	CASSYYFQGMNTEAFF
TRBJ2-1	NA	TRBV5-4	TRBD2	TGTGCCAGCAGCTTCCGACTAGCGCCAAACAATGAGCAGTTCTTC	CASSFRLAPNNEQFF
TRBJ1-2	few	TRBV10-1	NA	TGCGCCAGCAGTGAGGGCGTCGGAGCTAACTATGGCTACACCTTC	CASSEGVGANYGYTF
TRBJ2-3	NA	TRBV30	NA	TGTGCCTGGAGTTTGGGACAAAGTGGGGATACGCAGTATTTT	CAWSLGQSGDTQYF